The rows below give T cell receptor beta chains drawn from one sample of a study of T cells in Graves' hyperthyroidism and ophthalmopathy. Each CDR3 protein gets one entry after TCRdb re-called the multiplex PCR reads with MiXCR. The data hold 610,000 or so distinct CDR3 sequences, with 46% observed a single time. Sequencing was done on a sample of peripheral blood or thyroid tissue (not recorded which). The receptors were sampled from a woman aged 18-29 years with Graves' hyperthyroidism. Each CDR3 is given with its conserved first and last residue. A D gene is named only where the DNA matches it firmly. Clone sizes are given selectively: once, few, many, or a class where the clone is expanded.

d_call: TRBD1; clone_size: few; v_call: TRBV18; cdr3_length: 15; j_call: TRBJ1-5; cdr3_aa: CASSPGQVSNQPQHF; cdr3_nt: TGTGCCAGCTCACCGGGACAGGTGAGCAATCAGCCCCAGCATTTT
d_call: TRBD2; clone_size: many; v_call: TRBV20-1; cdr3_length: 17; j_call: TRBJ2-5; cdr3_aa: CSARSPGEAGRRETQYF; cdr3_nt: TGCAGTGCTAGATCCCCAGGCGAAGCGGGAAGACGGGAGACCCAGTACTTC
d_call: NA; clone_size: NA; v_call: TRBV7-9; cdr3_length: 14; j_call: TRBJ2-7; cdr3_aa: CASSELSGTYEQYF; cdr3_nt: TGTGCCAGCAGCGAACTCAGCGGAACTTACGAGCAGTACTTC
d_call: NA; clone_size: few; v_call: TRBV7-6; cdr3_length: 15; j_call: TRBJ2-7; cdr3_aa: CASSLDGTVSYEQYF; cdr3_nt: TGTGCCAGCAGCTTAGATGGGACGGTCTCCTACGAGCAGTACTTC
d_call: NA; clone_size: many; v_call: TRBV7-9; cdr3_length: 12; j_call: TRBJ1-4; cdr3_aa: CAMRAANEKLFF; cdr3_nt: TGTGCAATGAGGGCAGCCAATGAAAAACTGTTTTTT
d_call: TRBD1; clone_size: NA; v_call: TRBV11-2; cdr3_length: 14; j_call: TRBJ2-6; cdr3_aa: CASSPGTGGNVLTF; cdr3_nt: TGTGCCAGCAGTCCCGGGACAGGGGGCAACGTCCTGACTTTC
d_call: NA; clone_size: many; v_call: TRBV12-5; cdr3_length: 16; j_call: TRBJ1-3; cdr3_aa: CASGLLLTSSGNTIYF; cdr3_nt: TGTGCTAGTGGTTTGCTCTTGACCAGCTCTGGAAACACCATATATTTT
d_call: TRBD2; clone_size: NA; v_call: TRBV29-1; cdr3_length: 15; j_call: TRBJ2-7; cdr3_aa: CSSPRQGLTTYEQYF; cdr3_nt: TGCAGCAGCCCGCGGCAGGGACTAACTACCTACGAGCAGTACTTC
d_call: TRBD2; clone_size: NA; v_call: TRBV7-2; cdr3_length: 17; j_call: TRBJ2-3; cdr3_aa: CASSRRLAGGSTDTQYF; cdr3_nt: TGTGCCAGCAGCAGACGACTAGCGGGAGGGAGCACAGATACGCAGTATTTT
d_call: TRBD2; clone_size: many; v_call: TRBV5-1; cdr3_length: 15; j_call: TRBJ2-7; cdr3_aa: CASTLSSGSPHEQYF; cdr3_nt: TGCGCCAGCACTCTATCTAGCGGGAGTCCTCACGAGCAGTACTTC
d_call: TRBD1; clone_size: NA; v_call: TRBV29-1; cdr3_length: 16; j_call: TRBJ1-5; cdr3_aa: CSVDPQGAGDNEPQHF; cdr3_nt: TGCAGCGTTGACCCACAGGGGGCGGGCGACAATGAGCCCCAGCATTTT
d_call: NA; clone_size: NA; v_call: TRBV7-2; cdr3_length: 14; j_call: TRBJ1-1; cdr3_aa: CASSLASRGTEAFF; cdr3_nt: TGTGCCAGCAGCTTAGCATCTCGGGGGACTGAAGCTTTCTTT
d_call: NA; clone_size: NA; v_call: TRBV7-2; cdr3_length: 14; j_call: TRBJ2-7; cdr3_aa: CASSFLSGSYEQYF; cdr3_nt: TGTGCCAGCAGCTTCCTTTCCGGGAGCTACGAGCAGTACTTC
d_call: TRBD2; clone_size: many; v_call: TRBV19; cdr3_length: 16; j_call: TRBJ2-7; cdr3_aa: CASSRRPPGGEDEQYF; cdr3_nt: TGTGCCAGTAGTCGACGGCCTCCGGGGGGGGAGGACGAGCAGTACTTC
d_call: TRBD1; clone_size: many; v_call: TRBV2; cdr3_length: 13; j_call: TRBJ2-7; cdr3_aa: CASRQTGSYEQYF; cdr3_nt: TGTGCCAGCAGGCAGACAGGGAGCTACGAGCAGTACTTC
d_call: TRBD2; clone_size: NA; v_call: TRBV20-1; cdr3_length: 17; j_call: TRBJ2-7; cdr3_aa: CSARDQGTSGRVNEQYF; cdr3_nt: TGCAGTGCTAGAGATCAGGGGACTAGCGGGAGGGTCAATGAGCAGTACTTC
d_call: TRBD1; clone_size: NA; v_call: TRBV7-6; cdr3_length: 14; j_call: TRBJ1-6; cdr3_aa: CARSSGTGSSPLHF; cdr3_nt: TGTGCCCGCAGCTCTGGGACAGGGAGTTCACCCCTCCACTTT
d_call: NA; clone_size: few; v_call: TRBV15; cdr3_length: 15; j_call: TRBJ2-1; cdr3_aa: CATSRDRSRVDEQFF; cdr3_nt: TGTGCCACCAGCAGAGACCGGTCCAGGGTGGATGAGCAGTTCTTC
d_call: NA; clone_size: few; v_call: TRBV20-1; cdr3_length: 13; j_call: TRBJ2-2; cdr3_aa: CSAGTSNTGELFF; cdr3_nt: TGCAGCGCAGGGACTTCGAACACCGGGGAGCTGTTTTTT
d_call: TRBD2; clone_size: NA; v_call: TRBV20-1; cdr3_length: 19; j_call: TRBJ2-3; cdr3_aa: CSAILTGTSGRALPDTQYF; cdr3_nt: TGCAGTGCTATCCTCACCGGGACTAGCGGGAGGGCCCTCCCAGATACGCAGTATTTT
d_call: NA; clone_size: many; v_call: TRBV2; cdr3_length: 11; j_call: TRBJ1-3; cdr3_aa: CASSEGNTIYF; cdr3_nt: TGTGCCAGCAGCGAAGGAAACACCATATATTTT
d_call: TRBD2; clone_size: NA; v_call: TRBV9; cdr3_length: 14; j_call: TRBJ2-3; cdr3_aa: CASSAGRARDTQYF; cdr3_nt: TGTGCCAGCAGCGCAGGGAGGGCCCGAGATACGCAGTATTTT
d_call: NA; clone_size: NA; v_call: TRBV7-2; cdr3_length: 13; j_call: TRBJ1-2; cdr3_aa: CASSLGPLGGNTF; cdr3_nt: TGTGCCAGCAGCTTGGGACCCTTAGGCGGAAACACCTTC
d_call: TRBD1; clone_size: NA; v_call: TRBV15; cdr3_length: 14; j_call: TRBJ1-3; cdr3_aa: CATSRGTAGNTIYF; cdr3_nt: TGTGCCACCAGCAGGGGGACAGCGGGAAACACCATATATTTT
d_call: TRBD1; clone_size: many; v_call: TRBV5-1; cdr3_length: 15; j_call: TRBJ2-5; cdr3_aa: CASSSGGSWQETQYF; cdr3_nt: TGCGCCAGCAGCTCAGGGGGCAGTTGGCAAGAGACCCAGTACTTC
d_call: TRBD2; clone_size: NA; v_call: TRBV5-1; cdr3_length: 19; j_call: TRBJ2-5; cdr3_aa: CASSQYSSGLRFTQGNQYF; cdr3_nt: TGCGCCAGCAGCCAGTATTCTAGCGGCTTAAGGTTTACCCAAGGTAACCAGTACTTC
d_call: TRBD1; clone_size: NA; v_call: TRBV5-1; cdr3_length: 14; j_call: TRBJ1-2; cdr3_aa: CASSWDRIDYGYTF; cdr3_nt: TGCGCCAGCAGCTGGGACAGGATTGACTATGGCTACACCTTC
d_call: NA; clone_size: NA; v_call: TRBV10-3; cdr3_length: 10; j_call: TRBJ2-7; cdr3_aa: CAITSYEQYF; cdr3_nt: TGTGCCATCACGTCCTACGAGCAGTACTTC
d_call: TRBD2; clone_size: NA; v_call: TRBV29-1; cdr3_length: 15; j_call: TRBJ2-7; cdr3_aa: CSVDASGSNSYEQYF; cdr3_nt: TGCAGCGTTGACGCTAGCGGGAGCAATTCCTACGAGCAGTACTTC
d_call: NA; clone_size: many; v_call: TRBV6-1; cdr3_length: 13; j_call: TRBJ1-4; cdr3_aa: CASTMMRGEKLFF; cdr3_nt: TGTGCCAGCACCATGATGAGGGGAGAAAAACTGTTTTTT
d_call: TRBD1; clone_size: NA; v_call: TRBV7-9; cdr3_length: 18; j_call: TRBJ2-5; cdr3_aa: CASSHKDRGGGDQETQYF; cdr3_nt: TGTGCCAGCAGCCACAAAGACAGGGGTGGCGGAGATCAAGAGACCCAGTACTTC
d_call: NA; clone_size: many; v_call: TRBV7-9; cdr3_length: 12; j_call: TRBJ1-2; cdr3_aa: CASRPGLMGYTF; cdr3_nt: TGTGCCAGCAGACCGGGCTTGATGGGCTACACCTTC
d_call: TRBD1; clone_size: NA; v_call: TRBV7-9; cdr3_length: 16; j_call: TRBJ2-3; cdr3_aa: CASKPLMDRKTDTQYF; cdr3_nt: TGTGCCAGCAAGCCCTTGATGGACAGGAAAACAGATACGCAGTATTTT
d_call: NA; clone_size: NA; v_call: TRBV9; cdr3_length: 16; j_call: TRBJ1-1; cdr3_aa: CASSQNLGMTNTEAFF; cdr3_nt: TGTGCCAGCAGCCAGAACCTAGGGATGACGAACACTGAAGCTTTCTTT
d_call: TRBD1; clone_size: NA; v_call: TRBV2; cdr3_length: 15; j_call: TRBJ2-7; cdr3_aa: CASRDRGRSTGEQYF; cdr3_nt: TGTGCCAGCAGGGACAGGGGGCGAAGCACCGGGGAGCAGTACTTC
d_call: NA; clone_size: NA; v_call: TRBV28; cdr3_length: 17; j_call: TRBJ2-5; cdr3_aa: CASSPQGGAHTQETQYF; cdr3_nt: TGTGCCAGCAGTCCGCAGGGCGGGGCTCACACTCAAGAGACCCAGTACTTC
d_call: TRBD1; clone_size: NA; v_call: TRBV5-1; cdr3_length: 18; j_call: TRBJ1-2; cdr3_aa: CASSQYSSGRGGGYGYTF; cdr3_nt: TGCGCCAGCAGCCAGTATTCTAGCGGCCGAGGGGGCGGGTATGGCTACACCTTC
d_call: TRBD1; clone_size: NA; v_call: TRBV25-1; cdr3_length: 17; j_call: TRBJ1-2; cdr3_aa: CASLGGRRLGQMYGYTF; cdr3_nt: TGTGCCAGCCTGGGGGGGCGGAGGTTGGGACAGATGTATGGCTACACCTTC
d_call: NA; clone_size: few; v_call: TRBV29-1; cdr3_length: 14; j_call: TRBJ2-7; cdr3_aa: CSVDVDKGTYEQYF; cdr3_nt: TGCAGCGTTGATGTGGATAAGGGTACCTACGAGCAGTACTTC
d_call: NA; clone_size: NA; v_call: TRBV12-3/TRBV12-4; cdr3_length: 14; j_call: TRBJ1-4; cdr3_aa: CASKTDHIMGKLFF; cdr3_nt: TGTGCCAGCAAAACGGACCATATCATGGGGAAACTGTTTTTT
d_call: NA; clone_size: once; v_call: TRBV10-3; cdr3_length: 10; j_call: TRBJ1-1; cdr3_aa: CVTGSTEAFF; cdr3_nt: TGTGTCACGGGGTCCACTGAAGCTTTCTTT
d_call: NA; clone_size: once; v_call: TRBV24-1; cdr3_length: 16; j_call: TRBJ2-1; cdr3_aa: CATSGPQPGTYNEQFF; cdr3_nt: TGTGCCACCAGTGGACCCCAGCCTGGGACTTACAATGAGCAGTTCTTC
d_call: NA; clone_size: NA; v_call: TRBV7-3; cdr3_length: 14; j_call: TRBJ2-3; cdr3_aa: CASSLLANTDTQYF; cdr3_nt: TGTGCCAGCAGCTTACTAGCGAACACAGATACGCAGTATTTT
d_call: TRBD1; clone_size: few; v_call: TRBV2; cdr3_length: 14; j_call: TRBJ2-3; cdr3_aa: CASRRTGSTDTQYF; cdr3_nt: TGTGCCAGCAGGAGGACAGGAAGCACAGATACGCAGTATTTT
d_call: TRBD1; clone_size: many; v_call: TRBV28; cdr3_length: 14; j_call: TRBJ1-2; cdr3_aa: CASSLTGPNYGYTF; cdr3_nt: TGTGCCAGCAGTTTGACAGGGCCCAACTATGGCTACACCTTC
d_call: TRBD2; clone_size: NA; v_call: TRBV20-1; cdr3_length: 15; j_call: TRBJ2-5; cdr3_aa: CSAPDGLAGKETQYF; cdr3_nt: TGCAGTGCTCCCGATGGACTAGCGGGAAAAGAGACCCAGTACTTC